This T cell receptor beta chain comes out of a study of blood T cell repertoires in COVID-19. Sequencing was performed with immunoSEQ multiplex PCR; in TCRdb, only in-frame clones are kept and a portion is missing. The sample lists roughly 250,000 clones, roughly nine tenths occurring once. CDR3 length equals 14 residues. V shed 5 bases, J shed 2 bases, and the junction held 3 bases outside the gene matches. Germline loops: CDR1 MNHNY, CDR2 SVGAGI (reference sequence). Specimen: peripheral blood. The TCR comes from a man between 60 and 70 years old who had recovered from COVID-19. The gene calls are TRBV6-6 and TRBJ1-2; 9 bases agree with TRBD1. The CDR3 DNA reads TGTGCCAGCAGTCAGACAGGGGGGAACTATGGCTACACCTTC. This sequence encodes CASSQTGGNYGYTF.